The 30 T cell receptor beta chains reported below all come from one sample, sequenced in a study of a mutant IDH1 vaccine in newly diagnosed glioma. Sample time point: baseline, week 1 (first vaccination visit). The treatment was: pre-vaccination baseline after standard-of-care therapy. The protocol was immunoSEQ multiplex PCR, while the TCRdb copy is restricted to in-frame clones and leaves out a portion. The sample yields about 34,000 clones, 60% to 85% seen once. Sequencing was performed on peripheral blood mononuclear cells (PBMCs), taken from a glioma patient treated with radiotherapy, temozolomide or both. These receptors were obtained from a man aged 45-65 years with glioma. Some clones in this sample may be carry-over from other donors' samples.

The rearrangement links TRBV7-2 to TRBJ1-4; 7 bases are shared with TRBD1. Germline V CDR1 and CDR2: SGHTA, FQGNSA. Trimming cost V 5 bases and J 6 bases; bases outside gene matches: 6. This CDR3 comprises 14 residues. Written as DNA, the CDR3 is TGTGCCAGCAGCCAATGGGGGACAGATGAAAAACTGTTTTTT. Translation: CASSQWGTDEKLFF.

The J gene is TRBJ2-7, the V gene TRBV5-5; D may be TRBD2 (6 bases). The ends were cut back, 4 bases at V and 5 bases at J, with 13 bases in the middle. The CDR3 has 13 amino acids. Germline V gives CDR1 SGHKS, CDR2 YYEKEE (reference sequence). The CDR3 sequence: CASSRAPGDEQYF. For the CDR3, the DNA is TGTGCCAGCAGCCGGGCCCCGGGAGACGAGCAGTACTTC.

The rearrangement uses TRBV28 and TRBJ1-5; D may be TRBD1 (5 bases). The CDR3 spans 15 residues. The V gene lost 5 bases and the J gene lost 4 bases, with 15 bases spanning the gap. CDR1 is MDHEN and CDR2 is SYDVKM in the germline V gene. The CDR3: CASSLVWGENQPQHF. In nucleotides, the CDR3 is TGTGCCAGCAGTCTCGTATGGGGGGAAAATCAGCCCCAGCATTTT.

This chain's CDR3 is CSVKEGNPYSNQPQHF. Written as DNA, the CDR3 is TGCAGCGTCAAGGAGGGGAACCCTTATAGCAATCAGCCCCAGCATTTT. This sequence joins TRBV29-1 and TRBJ1-5; possibly TRBD1 for D (5 bases). This CDR3 is 16 amino acids long. The V gene lost 6 bases and the J gene lost 0 bases, with 18 bases spanning the gap. CDR1 is SQVTM and CDR2 is ANQGSEA in the germline V gene.

The V call is TRBV19, the J call TRBJ2-7; D not certain. This CDR3 comprises 14 residues. V was cut by 4 bases and J by 6 bases, with 16 bases left in between. CDR1 is LNHDA, CDR2 SQIVND, per germline (reference sequence). In nucleotides, the CDR3 is TGTGCCAGTAGTAAAGGTTCCGGTTTGGGCGAGCAGTACTTC. It encodes CASSKGSGLGEQYF.

The CDR3 is CASSPGQGADTQYF. Here the CDR3 DNA reads TGTGCCAGCAGTCCCGGACAGGGGGCAGATACGCAGTATTTT. The gene calls are TRBV6-4 and TRBJ2-3; 10 bases agree with TRBD1. The V and J ends lost 5 bases and 4 bases, in that order; junction bases with no gene match: 3. Germline assignment: CDR1 MRHNA and CDR2 SNTAGT. CDR3 length: 14 residues.

The chain employs TRBV5-4 and TRBJ2-5; D tentatively reads TRBD1 or TRBD2 (5 bases each). V lost 0 bases and J 5 bases, leaving 8 bases between the germline ends. The CDR3 is 13 amino acids. The germline gives CDR1 SGHNT, CDR2 YYREEE (reference sequence). CDR3 residues: CASSLGDGETQYF. The CDR3 DNA sequence: TGTGCCAGCAGCTTGGGGGACGGCGAGACCCAGTACTTC.

The chain is built from TRBV5-4 and TRBJ2-2; 7 nucleotides match TRBD1. Unmatched junction bases numbered 4, after V lost 2 bases and J lost 0 bases. CDR1 is SGHNT and CDR2 is YYREEE in the germline V gene (reference sequence). This CDR3 comprises 16 residues. The DNA of the CDR3 is TGTGCCAGCAGCTTTTACAGGGGTTCGAACACCGGGGAGCTGTTTTTT. Protein product: CASSFYRGSNTGELFF.

The chain has TRBV6-5 and TRBJ2-1; the match to TRBD1 covers 7 bases. CDR3 size: 15 residues. V shed 5 bases, J shed 2 bases, and the junction held 6 bases outside the gene matches. The germline V gene encodes CDR1 MNHEY and CDR2 SVGAGI. For the CDR3, the DNA is TGTGCCAGCAGTCCGAGACAGGGAACCTACAATGAGCAGTTCTTC. It encodes CASSPRQGTYNEQFF.

The chain uses TRBV11-2 and TRBJ1-2; D might be TRBD1 (5 bases). Trimming pared 5 bases from V and 5 bases from J, leaving 18 bases between. Germline V gene sequence: CDR1 SGHAT, CDR2 FQNNGV. This CDR3 has 15 residues. CDR3 sequence: CASSTRDLPGYGYTF. DNA of the CDR3: TGTGCCAGCAGCACGAGGGACCTTCCGGGGTATGGCTACACCTTC.

The chain joins TRBV9 to TRBJ1-6; TRBD1 matches at 8 bases. This CDR3 spans 14 amino acids. The germline V gene encodes CDR1 SGDLS and CDR2 YYNGEE. Trimming took 4 bases from V and 6 from J; bases not matched to a gene: 3. CDR3 DNA: TGTGCCAGCAGCATCACAGGGGGTAATTCACCCCTCCACTTT. Translating it yields CASSITGGNSPLHF.

The chain recombines TRBV6-5 with TRBJ1-1; TRBD1 matches 9 bases. The V segment lost 8 bases and the J segment 4 bases; nucleotides outside the gene matches: 8. The CDR3 has 14 amino acids. Per the germline V gene, CDR1 is MNHEY and CDR2 is SVGAGI. CDR3 loop: CASGPTGGFTEAFF. Here the CDR3 DNA reads TGTGCCAGCGGCCCCACAGGGGGCTTCACTGAAGCTTTCTTT.

This clone was recorded once. As DNA, the CDR3 is TGTGCCAGCAGCTTCGGAGACAACGAGCAGTACTTC. Protein sequence: CASSFGDNEQYF. This chain links TRBV7-2 with TRBJ2-7, with D hard to call. Between the trimmed V and J ends, which lost 3 bases and 5 bases, there was a span of 8 bases. CDR3 length: 12 residues. Germline V gene sequence: CDR1 SGHTA, CDR2 FQGNSA.

The chain recombines TRBV7-2 with TRBJ2-2; no firm D call. Trimming took off 1 base at V and 7 bases at J, with 13 bases between the two ends. The CDR3 totals 15 residues. CDR1 is SGHTA, CDR2 FQGNSA, per germline. CDR3 in DNA: TGTGCCAGCAGCTTAGTTGGCCCTGAGGTCGGGGAGCTGTTTTTT. As protein: CASSLVGPEVGELFF.

The chain combines TRBV6-5 with TRBJ1-2; D not certain. CDR3 length equals 14 residues. V lost 0 bases to trimming and J lost 3 bases, with 8 bases between them. Germline-derived CDR1 and CDR2 are MNHEY and SVGAGI. In DNA form, the CDR3 reads TGTGCCAGCAGTTACTCCGACACCCACTATGGCTACACCTTC. Its protein is CASSYSDTHYGYTF.

V usage is TRBV27 and J usage is TRBJ1-1; D is unclear. Trimming left V 0 bases short and J 1 base short, with 6 bases between. The CDR3 is 14 amino acids. CDR1 is MNHEY, CDR2 SMNVEV, per germline (reference sequence). CDR3 coding DNA: TGTGCCAGCAGTTTATCAAGGCAGAACACTGAAGCTTTCTTT. Its translation: CASSLSRQNTEAFF.

This chain joins TRBV5-4 and TRBJ2-5, with D tentatively TRBD2 (6 bases). CDR1 and CDR2 from the germline V gene are SGHNT and YYREEE (reference sequence). This CDR3 spans 13 amino acids. V gave up 3 bases and J gave up 5 bases, with 11 bases separating them. The DNA of the CDR3 is TGTGCCAGCAGCTCGGGACTGCAGGAGACCCAGTACTTC. As protein: CASSSGLQETQYF. Combining the CDR3 with reference TRBV5-4 and TRBJ2-5 gives the whole variable domain ETGVTQSPTHLIKTRGQQVTLRCSSQSGHNTVSWYQQALGQGPQFIFQYYREEENGRGNFPPRFSGLQFPNYSSELNVNALELDDSALYLCASSSGLQETQYFGPGTRLLVL.

The chain uses TRBV28 and TRBJ2-3, with 10 bases that match TRBD1. The CDR3 is 16 residues long. Germline trimming cut 6 bases from V and 5 bases from J; bases unmatched to any gene: 11. Germline assignment: CDR1 MDHEN and CDR2 SYDVKM. Here the CDR3 DNA reads TGTGCCAGCAGCTACGGACAGGGGGTGAGTCGAGATACGCAGTATTTT. Its translation: CASSYGQGVSRDTQYF.

This clone was observed once. The chain recombines TRBV11-2 with TRBJ1-1; D remains ambiguous. Looked up from germline, CDR1 is SGHAT and CDR2 is FQNNGV. The germline V and J ends were trimmed by 6 bases and 2 bases, with 10 bases remaining between them. The CDR3 has 13 amino acids. CDR3 sequence reads: CASSTQSNTEAFF. CDR3 sequence (DNA): TGTGCCAGCAGTACACAGAGTAACACTGAAGCTTTCTTT.

The chain links TRBV11-2 to TRBJ1-2, with 9 bases matching TRBD1. J was trimmed by 2 bases and V by 5 bases; bases with no gene match: 9. Germline assignment: CDR1 SGHAT and CDR2 FQNNGV. This CDR3 is built from 16 residues. The CDR3 bases are TGTGCCAGCAGCCTTGGGACAGGGATTTCAAACTATGGCTACACCTTC. Translating gives CASSLGTGISNYGYTF. The whole variable domain, remainder taken from reference TRBV11-2 and TRBJ1-2, is EAGVAQSPRYKIIEKRQSVAFWCNPISGHATLYWYQQILGQGPKLLIQFQNNGVVDDSQLPKDRFSAERLKGVDSTLKIQPAKLEDSAVYLCASSLGTGISNYGYTFGSGTRLTVV.

This chain uses TRBV9 with TRBJ2-1, with unresolved D. This CDR3 is built from 11 residues. Germline assignment: CDR1 SGDLS and CDR2 YYNGEE. V was cut by 3 bases and J by 8 bases, with 6 bases left in between. The CDR3 region is CASSASYEQFF. Here the CDR3 DNA reads TGTGCCAGCAGCGCTAGTTATGAGCAGTTCTTC.

The V gene is TRBV7-9, the J gene TRBJ1-2, with TRBD1 as a possible D gene (6 bases). The CDR3 extends over 12 amino acids. With 5 bases removed from V and 6 bases from J, the gap between germline ends came to 10 bases. Germline CDR1 SEHNR, CDR2 FQNEAQ (reference sequence). The CDR3 nucleotides are TGTGCCAGCAGCATCTACAGGGATGGCTACACCTTC. It translates to CASSIYRDGYTF.

The genes are TRBV21-1 and TRBJ2-7; whether TRBD2, the table's D call, matches the DNA was not checked. TRBV21-1 is shown as a pseudogene. The CDR3 contains 17 residues. The CDR3 here is CASSKRSSGSFSYEQYF. CDR3 nucleotide sequence: TGTGCCAGCAGCAAAAGGTCTAGCGGGAGTTTCTCCTACGAGCAGTACTTC.

This chain links TRBV7-2 with TRBJ1-5, with a possible D match to TRBD1 (5 bases). The CDR3 loop spans 14 amino acids. Germline V lookup: CDR1 SGHTA, CDR2 FQGNSA. With 1 base removed from V and 4 bases from J, the gap between germline ends came to 8 bases. CDR3 region: CASSLGGLNQPQHF. CDR3 sequence (DNA): TGTGCCAGCAGCTTAGGGGGACTTAATCAGCCCCAGCATTTT. The full variable domain, completed using reference TRBV7-2 and TRBJ1-5, is GAGVSQSPSNKVTEKGKDVELRCDPISGHTALYWYRQSLGQGLEFLIYFQGNSAPDKSGLPSDRFSAERTGGSVSTLTIQRTQQEDSAVYLCASSLGGLNQPQHFGDGTRLSIL.

The V gene is TRBV4-1, the J gene TRBJ2-6; D gene uncertain. In germline, CDR1 is MGHRA, CDR2 YSYEKL. The V end was cut by 2 bases, the J end by 2 bases, with 16 bases between. CDR3 length: 18 amino acids. CDR3 loop: CASSQMGGSSTGANVLTF. CDR3 nucleotide sequence: TGCGCCAGCAGCCAAATGGGTGGCTCAAGTACTGGGGCCAACGTCCTGACTTTC.

V gene TRBV6-1 combines with J gene TRBJ2-7; D may be TRBD1 (6 bases). Trimming removed 4 bases at V and 3 bases at J, with 10 bases between. This CDR3 region has 13 residues. Germline V gene sequence: CDR1 MNHNS, CDR2 SASEGT. The CDR3 bases are TGTGCCAGCAGTGCGACAGGTGGCTACGAGCAGTACTTC. This sequence encodes CASSATGGYEQYF.

This clone was counted only a few times. This chain links TRBV9 with TRBJ1-3, with 8 bases lining up with TRBD1. CDR1 and CDR2 from the germline V gene are SGDLS and YYNGEE. The CDR3 sequence is 17 residues long. Trimming took 3 bases from V and 1 from J; bases not matched to a gene: 9. CDR3 DNA: TGTGCCAGCAGCGGGGGCCGACGGGACAGGTCTGGAAACACCATATATTTT. Residues: CASSGGRRDRSGNTIYF.

In its sample, this clone is medium-sized. The chain links TRBV2 to TRBJ1-1; a weak D match, TRBD1 (5 bases). CDR3 length equals 13 residues. CDR1 is SNHLY and CDR2 is FYNNEI in the germline V gene. V lost 5 bases to trimming and J lost 2 bases, with 9 bases between them. CDR3 residues: CASSQGENTEAFF. The CDR3 DNA follows: TGTGCCAGCAGTCAGGGTGAAAACACTGAAGCTTTCTTT.

This clone was picked up a small number of times. V gene TRBV19 combines with J gene TRBJ1-4; no definite D call. The V end lost 5 bases, the J end lost 0 bases, and 7 bases lay between the germline ends. The CDR3 loop spans 14 amino acids. The V gene's germline CDR1 is LNHDA and CDR2 SQIVND (reference sequence). This CDR3 reads CASSPGATNEKLFF. CDR3 DNA: TGTGCCAGTAGTCCAGGTGCAACTAATGAAAAACTGTTTTTT. The full variable domain, rest sourced from reference TRBV19 and TRBJ1-4, is DGGITQSPKYLFRKEGQNVTLSCEQNLNHDAMYWYRQDPGQGLRLIYYSQIVNDFQKGDIAEGYSVSREKKESFPLTVTSAQKNPTAFYLCASSPGATNEKLFFGSGTQLSVL.

This clone is medium-sized in the sample. This chain links TRBV6-4 with TRBJ1-2, with unresolved D. CDR3 length: 13 residues. From germline, CDR1 is MRHNA and CDR2 SNTAGT. Trimming removed 2 bases at V and 8 bases at J, with 12 bases between. The CDR3 bases are TGTGCCAGCAGTGACGGTCAGGCGGGGGGCTACACCTTC. It encodes CASSDGQAGGYTF.